The 10 T cell receptor beta chains below were found in one sample sequenced in a study of tumor-infiltrating lymphocytes in primary liver carcinoma (dated by TCRdb to the late 2010s). TCRdb shows the sequencer as Illumina HiSeq 2500. Using a constant-region primer and ProtoScript II reverse transcriptase, TCRbeta-specific cDNA was reverse-transcribed from approximately 0.5 ug total RNA. TCRbeta libraries were built with three nested multiplex PCR rounds, a slightly modified ARM-PCR procedure. Each of the first two PCR rounds ran for roughly 9 cycles and used multiplex TRBV1-TRBV30 forward primers together with a Cbeta reverse primer. The public reads were reanalyzed by TCRdb: fastp trimming at Q25, MiXCR alignment, in-frame beta chains only. A single entry per CDR3 protein holds the most common genes and DNA from its merged rows. This sample holds around 120,000 distinct CDR3 sequences; around two thirds were observed only once. About a tenth of the sample rests with the top ten.

Total RNA and DNA were co-extracted from around 20-30 mg of bulk tissue with the AllPrep DNA/RNA mini kit, without cell sorting. Sequenced sample: liver tumor tissue from sampling region 1. What this sample's cell subset or site label stands for: tumor region T1, superior pole. The receptors stem from a woman aged 55-70 years with primary liver carcinoma and hepatitis B virus infection.

The V call is TRBV30, the J call TRBJ1-1, with a tentative D call TRBD1 (5 bases). Germline assignment: CDR1 GTSNPN and CDR2 SVGIG (reference sequence). The germline V and J ends were trimmed by 0 bases and 5 bases, with 19 bases remaining between them. The CDR3 totals 16 residues. DNA of the CDR3: TGTGCCTGGAGTGTACTCGGCAGGGAGAGGGAGACTGAAGCTTTCTTT. The encoded protein is CAWSVLGRERETEAFF.

The rearrangement uses TRBV11-2 and TRBJ2-3, with TRBD2 matching 12 bases. The CDR3 loop spans 16 amino acids. Per germline, CDR1 SGHAT and CDR2 FQNNGV. V lost 5 bases, J lost 7 bases, and 10 bases stayed unmatched. CDR3 protein: CASSLRLAGEINTQYF. The CDR3 nucleotides are TGTGCCAGCAGCCTCCGACTAGCGGGAGAGATCAATACGCAGTATTTT.

This clonotype was detected only once. The CDR3 protein is CASSLESGDYGYTF. CDR3 nucleotides: TGCGCCAGCAGCTTGGAATCAGGGGACTATGGCTACACCTTC. The chain links TRBV5-1 to TRBJ1-2, with TRBD1 as a possible D gene (6 bases). Per the germline V gene, CDR1 is SGHRS and CDR2 is YFSETQ. There are 14 residues in the CDR3. The V and J ends lost 0 bases and 3 bases respectively, with 9 bases between them.

In regard to this clonotype: An end of the junction differs from the germline gene, which may be a read error. The rearrangement links TRBV11-2 to TRBJ1-2, with a tentative D call TRBD1 (5 bases). This CDR3 is built from 12 residues. Germline loops: CDR1 SGHAT, CDR2 FQNNGV. In DNA, the CDR3 is TGTGACAGCTGCTACAGGAACTATGGCTACACCTTC. Translation: CDSCYRNYGYTF.

This clonotype was recorded at least ten times. The chain has TRBV10-2 and TRBJ2-5; 13 nucleotides line up with TRBD2. Germline CDR1 and CDR2: WSHSY and SAAADI. V was clipped by 7 bases and J by 4 bases; unmatched bases: 6. The CDR3 length is 15 residues. In DNA, the CDR3 is TGCGCCAGCAATCGACTAGCGGGGGGTGGAGAGACCCAGTACTTC. Translation gives CASNRLAGGGETQYF.

In regard to this clonotype: A much bigger clone sits one base away, suggesting this may be a read error. This sequence joins TRBV6-2 or TRBV6-3 and TRBJ1-2, with unresolved D. With 2 bases removed from V and 0 bases from J, the gap between germline ends came to 10 bases. This CDR3 comprises 15 residues. The germline V gene has CDR1 MNHEY and CDR2 SVGEGT. The CDR3 loop is CASSYAATTNYGYTF. Written as DNA, the CDR3 is TGTGCCAGCAGTTACGCTGCGACAACTAACTATGGCTACACCTTC.

This chain uses TRBV11-2 with TRBJ2-1, with a possible D match to TRBD2 (5 bases). Germline CDR1 and CDR2: SGHAT and FQNNGV. This CDR3 is 13 amino acids long. V was cut by 4 bases and J by 8 bases, with 12 bases left in between. CDR3 DNA: TGTGCCAGCAGCTCCGGACTGTACGATGAGCAGTTCTTC. Encoded protein: CASSSGLYDEQFF. Using reference TRBV11-2 and TRBJ2-1 for the parts outside the CDR3, the full variable domain is EAGVAQSPRYKIIEKRQSVAFWCNPISGHATLYWYQQILGQGPKLLIQFQNNGVVDDSQLPKDRFSAERLKGVDSTLKIQPAKLEDSAVYLCASSSGLYDEQFFGPGTRLTVL.

Points on this clonotype: A junction boundary mismatches the germline segment, possibly from a read error. V and J are TRBV6-1 and TRBJ1-5, with D unresolved. The CDR3 is 13 amino acids. Germline V gene lookup returns CDR1 MNHNS and CDR2 SASEGT. CDR3 nucleotide sequence: TGTACCAGCAGTCTTAGAGTAGGTCAGCCCCGGCATTTT. Its protein is CTSSLRVGQPRHF.

This clonotype was observed a few times. This may stem from a read error, because a much larger clone lies one nucleotide away. This sequence joins TRBV2 and TRBJ2-1; 13 bases fit TRBD2. The length of the CDR3 is 16 residues. The germline gives CDR1 SNHLY, CDR2 FYNNEI. Written as DNA, the CDR3 is TGTGCCGGCAGTGATTGGACTAGCGGGGGCGGGGGTGAGCAGTTCTTC. Its protein is CAGSDWTSGGGGEQFF.

This clonotype has a single count. The rearrangement joins TRBV21-1 to TRBJ2-3; whether TRBD2, the table's D call, matches the DNA was not checked. TRBV21-1 is deemed a pseudogene. This CDR3 spans 20 amino acids. CDR3 loop: CASSEGPLAGGGSGTDTQYF. Here the CDR3 DNA reads TGTGCCAGCAGCGAAGGACCACTAGCGGGAGGTGGGAGTGGCACAGATACGCAGTATTTT.